This TCR beta chain was retrieved from a study of tissue T cells after allogeneic stem cell transplantation. Profiled with immunoSEQ multiplex PCR; TCRdb holds only in-frame clones, not every one. The sample shows 2,000 to 2,500 clones, approximately 50% of them seen only once. The CDR3 extends over 15 amino acids. Between the trimmed V and J ends, which lost 1 base and 1 base, there was a span of 7 bases. CDR1 SGHND and CDR2 FRSKSL come from the germline V gene. Comments on this clone: Its antigen is unidentified. Genes and germline are mouse. The sequenced fragment ends 1 residue before the CDR3 boundary, so the rest is inferred from the germline J gene.

Time point here: mouse harvest day 7 after allogeneic transplant. The graft held 10^6 splenic CD5+ T cells and 10^7 T-cell-depleted bone marrow cells. Tissues came from B6→BALB/c major-mismatch GVHD mice at day 7 or 14. Broader study findings: Limitations included a small, clinically heterogeneous cohort and limited sampling depth. In patients and mice, blood and spleen missed much of tissue repertoire.

The chain recombines TRBV15 with TRBJ1-4; D gene ambiguous. Sequencing was performed on spleen. This clonotype was obtained from a female BALB/c mouse given C57BL/6 T cells with graft-versus-host disease after an allogeneic hematopoietic cell transplant. CDR3 DNA, as far as it was read: TGTGCCAGCAGTTTAGGACAATCTTCCAACGAAAGATTATTT. Residues: CASSLGQSSNERLF. The CDR3 in its entirety is CASSLGQSSNERLFF.